This is a list of T cell receptor beta chains from one sample in a study of a mutant IDH1 vaccine in newly diagnosed glioma. The protocol was immunoSEQ multiplex PCR, while the TCRdb copy is restricted to in-frame clones and leaves out a portion. This table holds tens of thousands of clones, around 90% found once. No antigen has been identified for these receptors. Sequenced here: PBMCs, sampled from a glioma patient whose treatment included an IDH1 peptide vaccine. Source of these receptors: a woman in her thirties or forties with glioma. The CDR3 runs from the conserved cysteine through the conserved F or W. A D gene is named only where the DNA matches it firmly. Size is omitted from some rows. Given values are once, few, many or a class for expanded clones.

J: TRBJ2-5
V: TRBV4-2
D: .
size: .
CDR3: CASSLPYEGAETQYF
DNA: TGTGCCAGCAGCCTGCCTTATGAGGGAGCAGAGACCCAGTACTTC

J: TRBJ2-3
V: TRBV7-9
D: TRBD2
size: .
CDR3: CASSLGLAAASTDTQYF
DNA: TGTGCCAGCAGCTTAGGGCTAGCGGCCGCTAGCACAGATACGCAGTATTTT

J: TRBJ1-5
V: TRBV19
D: TRBD1
size: .
CDR3: CASSITGPRGGNQPQHF
DNA: TGTGCCAGTAGTATAACCGGGCCCAGGGGGGGGAATCAGCCCCAGCATTTT

J: TRBJ2-1
V: TRBV14
D: .
size: .
CDR3: CASSPGTIRQHEQFF
DNA: TGTGCCAGCAGCCCCGGGACCATCCGGCAGCATGAGCAGTTCTTC

J: TRBJ2-3
V: TRBV25-1
D: .
size: .
CDR3: CATNPLGTDTQYF
DNA: TGTGCCACAAACCCCCTAGGCACAGATACGCAGTATTTT

J: TRBJ2-5
V: TRBV7-9
D: TRBD2
size: .
CDR3: CASSLRFGLAGSETQYF
DNA: TGTGCCAGCAGCTTAAGGTTCGGACTAGCGGGATCTGAGACCCAGTACTTC

J: TRBJ1-2
V: TRBV18
D: .
size: once
CDR3: CASSPPGQPNYGYTF
DNA: TGTGCCAGCTCACCACCTGGACAGCCTAACTATGGCTACACCTTC

J: TRBJ2-1
V: TRBV13
D: TRBD1
size: .
CDR3: CASSVGQGRYNEQFF
DNA: TGTGCCAGCAGCGTGGGACAGGGGCGATACAATGAGCAGTTCTTC

J: TRBJ2-7
V: TRBV5-1
D: TRBD1
size: .
CDR3: CASSPTGTGSPKGDYEQYF
DNA: TGCGCCAGCAGCCCAACCGGGACAGGGAGCCCCAAGGGTGACTACGAGCAGTACTTC

J: TRBJ2-7
V: TRBV4-1
D: TRBD2
size: .
CDR3: CASSHQERGRKGEQYF
DNA: TGCGCCAGCAGCCACCAGGAGCGCGGGAGGAAGGGCGAGCAGTACTTC

J: TRBJ1-1
V: TRBV2
D: TRBD1
size: .
CDR3: CASSQDRGNTEAFF
DNA: TGTGCCAGCAGCCAGGACAGGGGTAACACTGAAGCTTTCTTT

J: TRBJ2-1
V: TRBV5-4
D: TRBD2
size: .
CDR3: CASSNGLAGNNEQFF
DNA: TGTGCCAGCAGCAACGGACTAGCGGGTAACAATGAGCAGTTCTTC

J: TRBJ1-5
V: TRBV7-2
D: .
size: .
CDR3: CASSLVGGSSNQPQHF
DNA: TGTGCCAGCAGCTTAGTTGGGGGTTCAAGCAATCAGCCCCAGCATTTT

J: TRBJ2-7
V: TRBV29-1
D: .
size: .
CDR3: CSVEETGMDSSYEQYF
DNA: TGCAGCGTTGAAGAGACAGGCATGGATTCTTCCTACGAGCAGTACTTC

J: TRBJ1-6
V: TRBV2
D: TRBD1
size: .
CDR3: CASSTTNSGQGSPLHF
DNA: TGTGCCAGCAGTACCACCAATTCGGGACAGGGTTCACCCCTCCACTTT

J: TRBJ1-3
V: TRBV4-1
D: .
size: .
CDR3: CASSLGSLSGNTIYF
DNA: TGCGCCAGCAGCCTAGGGAGTTTGTCTGGAAACACCATATATTTT

J: TRBJ1-1
V: TRBV5-4
D: .
size: .
CDR3: CASSLYPTEMNTEAFF
DNA: TGTGCCAGCAGCTTGTATCCGACGGAAATGAACACTGAAGCTTTCTTT

J: TRBJ1-2
V: TRBV19
D: TRBD1
size: .
CDR3: CASSRRTGTGNKMGYTF
DNA: TGTGCCAGTAGTAGGAGGACCGGGACAGGGAATAAAATGGGCTACACCTTC

J: TRBJ2-5
V: TRBV5-6
D: .
size: .
CDR3: CASSLGMTRLETQYF
DNA: TGTGCCAGCAGCTTGGGGATGACTAGGCTAGAGACCCAGTACTTC

J: TRBJ2-7
V: TRBV27
D: TRBD2
size: .
CDR3: CASRGSGVKEQYF
DNA: TGTGCCAGCAGGGGGAGCGGGGTTAAAGAGCAGTACTTC

J: TRBJ2-7
V: TRBV27
D: .
size: .
CDR3: CASSSRMTGSYEQYF
DNA: TGTGCCAGCAGTTCCCGAATGACAGGCTCCTACGAGCAGTACTTC

J: TRBJ2-7
V: TRBV4-1
D: TRBD1
size: .
CDR3: CASSQAGTVTYEQYF
DNA: TGCGCCAGCAGCCAAGCCGGGACAGTTACCTACGAGCAGTACTTC

J: TRBJ1-5
V: TRBV4-2
D: .
size: .
CDR3: CASSQEGQSNQPQHF
DNA: TGTGCCAGCAGCCAAGAGGGACAAAGCAATCAGCCCCAGCATTTT

J: TRBJ2-5
V: TRBV4-1
D: TRBD2
size: .
CDR3: CASSLSPSGGGRETQYF
DNA: TGCGCCAGCAGCCTATCCCCTTCCGGGGGGGGCCGAGAGACCCAGTACTTC

J: TRBJ2-5
V: TRBV7-9
D: .
size: .
CDR3: CASSLVPPLETQYF
DNA: TGTGCCAGCAGCTTAGTACCCCCATTGGAGACCCAGTACTTC

J: TRBJ2-5
V: TRBV18
D: TRBD1
size: .
CDR3: CASSRSRGRRETQYF
DNA: TGTGCCAGCTCACGCTCCAGGGGGAGAAGAGAGACCCAGTACTTC

J: TRBJ2-5
V: TRBV4-1
D: .
size: .
CDR3: CASSQARGSSGALETQYF
DNA: TGCGCCAGCAGCCAAGCCAGGGGGTCTTCGGGGGCTTTAGAGACCCAGTACTTC

J: TRBJ2-1
V: TRBV7-8
D: .
size: .
CDR3: CASSAHRPAAPYNEQFF
DNA: TGTGCCAGCAGCGCCCACAGGCCCGCCGCGCCTTACAATGAGCAGTTCTTC

J: TRBJ2-5
V: TRBV5-6
D: TRBD2
size: .
CDR3: CASSLGRGIQYF
DNA: TGTGCCAGCAGCTTGGGGCGGGGGATCCAGTACTTC

J: TRBJ2-1
V: TRBV5-1
D: .
size: .
CDR3: CASSVRGNEQFF
DNA: TGCGCCAGCAGCGTCCGGGGGAATGAGCAGTTCTTC

J: TRBJ1-2
V: TRBV19
D: TRBD1
size: .
CDR3: CASSTSGTGGGYTF
DNA: TGTGCCAGTAGTACCTCCGGGACAGGGGGCGGCTACACCTTC

J: TRBJ2-1
V: TRBV7-2
D: .
size: .
CDR3: CASSLDGTNEQFF
DNA: TGTGCCAGCAGCTTAGATGGTACCAATGAGCAGTTCTTC

J: TRBJ2-5
V: TRBV18
D: .
size: once
CDR3: CASSPSHRQETQYF
DNA: TGTGCCAGCTCACCTTCCCACCGGCAAGAGACCCAGTACTTC

J: TRBJ1-2
V: TRBV2
D: TRBD1
size: .
CDR3: CASSPDRRINYGYTF
DNA: TGTGCCAGCAGTCCGGACAGGCGGATTAACTATGGCTACACCTTC

J: TRBJ1-1
V: TRBV6-5
D: .
size: .
CDR3: CASSYGSLNTEAFF
DNA: TGTGCCAGCAGTTACGGCAGCCTGAACACTGAAGCTTTCTTT

J: TRBJ2-7
V: TRBV2
D: TRBD2
size: once
CDR3: CASQQAGLYEQYF
DNA: TGTGCCAGCCAGCAAGCGGGGCTCTACGAGCAGTACTTC

J: TRBJ2-7
V: TRBV5-1
D: .
size: .
CDR3: CASSLSPGSSYEQYF
DNA: TGCGCCAGCAGCTTGTCCCCGGGCAGCTCCTACGAGCAGTACTTC

J: TRBJ1-4
V: TRBV10-2
D: .
size: .
CDR3: CASSDRGQNEKLFF
DNA: TGCGCCAGCAGTGACCGAGGACAGAATGAAAAACTGTTTTTT

J: TRBJ1-5
V: TRBV15
D: .
size: .
CDR3: CATSRGTDQPQHF
DNA: TGTGCCACCAGCAGAGGTACAGATCAGCCCCAGCATTTT

J: TRBJ2-7
V: TRBV6-1
D: TRBD2
size: .
CDR3: CASSGGGLWSGEQYF
DNA: TGTGCCAGCAGCGGGGGAGGGTTGTGGTCGGGCGAGCAGTACTTC

J: TRBJ1-5
V: TRBV6-1
D: TRBD1
size: .
CDR3: CASSAPGTGYSNQPQHF
DNA: TGTGCCAGCAGTGCCCCTGGGACAGGGTATAGCAATCAGCCCCAGCATTTT